The 5 T cell receptor beta chains below come from one sample, sequenced in a study of cytomegalovirus exposure and HLA in healthy donors (dated by TCRdb to about 2017). Libraries were prepared through the immunoSEQ multiplex PCR assay. A mixture of 60 forward primers for TCR Vbeta segments and 13 reverse primers for TCR Jbeta segments was used in the multiplex PCR. TCRdb retrieved this table from immuneACCESS and kept in-frame rearrangements only. Not all clones are present; in checked studies, unresolved V genes account for under half, and no reason is known for the remainder. Counted in this sample were about 270,000 clones; roughly 70% of them appeared once. The ten most abundant clones make up approximately 2.1% of the sample. Sample: PBMCs. The receptors were gathered from a female donor in good health and CMV-seronegative.

The rearrangement links TRBV5-4 to TRBJ2-7; 10 bases line up with TRBD1. J gave up 4 bases and V 2 bases, and 12 bases lay outside the gene matches. The CDR3 contains 17 residues. From germline, CDR1 is SGHNT and CDR2 YYREEE (reference sequence). CDR3 sequence (DNA): TGTGCCAGCAGCTTTGGGGACAGGGGAAACGAACAGTACGAGCAGTACTTC. It is translated as CASSFGDRGNEQYEQYF.

The chain recombines TRBV9 with TRBJ2-7, with 11 bases identical to TRBD1. This CDR3 has 14 residues. The V gene's germline CDR1 is SGDLS and CDR2 YYNGEE. V dropped 0 bases and J dropped 10; count of bases not matched to a gene: 6. CDR3 bases: TGTGCCAGCAGCGTAGGGACAGGGGGCGAGGCTCAGTACTTC. Amino acid sequence: CASSVGTGGEAQYF.

The genes are TRBV27 and TRBJ2-7, with TRBD2 as a possible D gene (5 bases). The CDR3 spans 12 residues. Trimming shortened V by 8 bases and J by 5 bases, and 13 bases separated the two germline ends. Germline assignment: CDR1 MNHEY and CDR2 SMNVEV (reference sequence). The CDR3 loop reads CASRGFHDEQYF. Written as DNA, the CDR3 is TGTGCCAGCCGAGGGTTTCACGACGAGCAGTACTTC.

V usage is TRBV4-2 and J usage is TRBJ2-7; tentatively, D is TRBD2 (6 bases). Germline V lookup: CDR1 LGHNA, CDR2 YNFKEQ. Trimming pared 4 bases from V and 1 base from J, leaving 14 bases between. The CDR3 totals 15 residues. Here the CDR3 DNA reads TGTGCCAGCAGCCTACGACTAGATCCTTCCTACGAGCAGTACTTC. It codes for CASSLRLDPSYEQYF.

The chain employs TRBV10-3 and TRBJ1-1; TRBD1 is a possible D gene (6 bases). V was pared by 4 bases and J by 11 bases, with 17 bases between. The germline V gene encodes CDR1 ENHRY and CDR2 SYGVKD. The CDR3 length is 13 residues. DNA for the CDR3: TGTGCCATCAGTGGGGACAAGGGGATGAGGGCTTTCTTT. It translates to CAISGDKGMRAFF.